One and the same sample provided the 17 T cell receptor beta chains below, sequenced in a study of CD8 T cells in ankylosing spondylitis. One entry per CDR3 protein, called by TCRdb with MiXCR from the 5' RACE reads. The table shows 150,000 to 200,000 distinct CDR3 sequences, with around a tenth occurring only once. The sample was blood, either unsorted or a sorted T cell fraction (not recorded which). Source of these receptors: a male donor with ankylosing spondylitis or in good health (not recorded which).

This clonotype was recorded many times. The chain has TRBV15 and TRBJ2-7; the D gene is possibly TRBD1 (6 bases). CDR3 size: 13 residues. Between the trimmed V and J ends, which lost 5 bases and 6 bases, there was a span of 14 bases. CDR1 and CDR2 from the germline V gene are LNHNV and YYDKDF (reference sequence). CDR3 protein: CATSSARGGEQYF. In DNA form, the CDR3 reads TGTGCCACCAGCTCGGCTCGAGGGGGCGAGCAGTACTTC.

V gene TRBV9 combines with J gene TRBJ1-1; weak D call: TRBD1 (6 bases). The V end lost 7 bases, the J end lost 2 bases, and 21 bases lay between the germline ends. CDR3 length: 16 residues. Per germline, CDR1 SGDLS and CDR2 YYNGEE. The CDR3 bases are TGTGCCAGCGGGAAGGGGGGGACCCTCTTAAACACTGAAGCTTTCTTT. Protein sequence: CASGKGGTLLNTEAFF.

This clonotype was seen a handful of times. The V and J genes are TRBV14 and TRBJ2-2, with D unresolved. The V end lost 2 bases, the J end lost 4 bases, and 11 bases lay between the germline ends. The CDR3 has 15 residues. The germline gives CDR1 SGHDN, CDR2 FVKESK. CDR3 sequence: CASSQRLGGTGELFF. The CDR3 region has the DNA TGTGCCAGCAGCCAAAGATTGGGCGGCACCGGGGAGCTGTTTTTT. Based on the CDR3 plus reference TRBV14 and TRBJ2-2, the full variable domain is EAGVTQFPSHSVIEKGQTVTLRCDPISGHDNLYWYRRVMGKEIKFLLHFVKESKQDESGMPNNRFLAERTGGTYSTLKVQPAELEDSGVYFCASSQRLGGTGELFFGEGSRLTVL.

This clonotype appeared many times. This sequence joins TRBV16 and TRBJ2-3; D gene unclear. The germline CDR1 and CDR2 sequences are KGHSY and FQNENV. CDR3 length equals 12 residues. Deletions cut 0 bases from V and 4 bases from J, with 2 bases between. CDR3 loop: CASSQSADTQYF. Written as DNA, the CDR3 is TGTGCCAGCAGCCAATCGGCAGATACGCAGTATTTT.

This clonotype was recorded many times. The V and J genes are TRBV25-1 and TRBJ2-5; tentative D call: TRBD1 (5 bases). The CDR3 runs 13 residues. V gave up 2 bases and J gave up 3 bases, with 7 bases separating them. CDR1 and CDR2 (germline): MGHDK, SYGVNS. CDR3 amino acids: CASSETREETQYF. The CDR3, as DNA: TGTGCCAGCAGTGAAACCAGGGAAGAGACCCAGTACTTC.

This clonotype was counted ten times or more. The rearrangement uses TRBV18 and TRBJ2-5; D not resolved. Trimming stripped 8 bases from V and 1 base from J, with 11 bases between. CDR1 is KGHSH and CDR2 is LQKENI in the germline V gene. The CDR3 loop spans 13 amino acids. CDR3 residues: CASAQNFQETQYF. CDR3 sequence (DNA): TGTGCCAGCGCACAGAACTTCCAAGAGACCCAGTACTTC.

Many counts were recorded for this clonotype. This chain connects TRBV5-1 to TRBJ1-1, with a possible D match to TRBD1 (5 bases). The germline CDR1 and CDR2 sequences are SGHRS and YFSETQ. The CDR3 runs 15 residues. Trimming stripped 4 bases from V and 4 bases from J, with 17 bases between. In DNA, the CDR3 is TGCGCCAGCAGCCCTACCGGGGCGGAGCGCACTGAAGCTTTCTTT. Its translation is CASSPTGAERTEAFF.

This clonotype was detected a few times. The chain has TRBV20-1 and TRBJ2-1, with D perhaps TRBD1 or TRBD2 (7 bases each). CDR1 is DFQATT and CDR2 is SNEGSKA in the germline V gene (reference sequence). The germline V and J ends were trimmed by 3 bases and 7 bases, with 16 bases remaining between them. This CDR3 comprises 14 residues. CDR3 protein: CSARRWEGANEQFF. In nucleotides, the CDR3 is TGCAGTGCTAGGCGTTGGGAGGGGGCGAATGAGCAGTTCTTC.

The chain recombines TRBV7-9 with TRBJ2-1, with 8 bases matching TRBD1. The CDR3 is 16 residues long. CDR1 is SEHNR, CDR2 FQNEAQ, per germline (reference sequence). V gave up 6 bases and J gave up 2 bases; unmatched junction bases: 9. As DNA, the CDR3 is TGTGCCAGCAGTCAAATCCGGACAGGGCCCTACAATGAGCAGTTCTTC. Translation: CASSQIRTGPYNEQFF.

This clonotype occurred many times. The chain joins TRBV20-1 to TRBJ1-1; 10 nucleotides line up with TRBD1. Per the germline V gene, CDR1 is DFQATT and CDR2 is SNEGSKA (reference sequence). CDR3 length equals 15 residues. V was pared by 5 bases and J by 4 bases, with 10 bases of the junction left unmatched. CDR3 region: CSAEPGQGTFTEAFF. CDR3 bases: TGCAGTGCTGAGCCGGGACAGGGGACTTTCACTGAAGCTTTCTTT.

The sample holds a few counts of this clonotype. This chain joins TRBV11-3 and TRBJ2-5; 9 bases are a match to TRBD2. This CDR3 is 15 amino acids long. V gave up 5 bases and J gave up 4 bases; unmatched junction bases: 8. Germline lookup yields CDR1 SGHNT and CDR2 YENEEA. The CDR3 protein is CASSPASGGRETQYF. For the CDR3, the DNA is TGTGCCAGCAGCCCCGCAAGCGGGGGGAGAGAGACCCAGTACTTC.

The J gene is TRBJ1-2, the V gene TRBV4-3; D is uncertain. With 4 bases removed from V and 1 base from J, the gap between germline ends came to 13 bases. The CDR3 runs to 15 residues. Per germline, CDR1 LGHNA and CDR2 YSLEER. CDR3 in DNA: TGCGCCAGCAGCCTAGGCATAGGGAGTAACTATGGCTACACCTTC. As protein: CASSLGIGSNYGYTF.

In its sample, this clonotype was seen many times. This chain uses TRBV12-3 or TRBV12-4 with TRBJ2-7; perhaps TRBD1 as D (6 bases). The CDR3 length is 11 residues. The V end lost 8 bases, the J end lost 4 bases, and 9 bases lay between the germline ends. As DNA, the CDR3 is TGTGCCAGCGGAACAGGGTACGAGCAGTACTTC. It translates to CASGTGYEQYF.

The chain employs TRBV11-2 and TRBJ2-3; D is undetermined. From germline, CDR1 is SGHAT and CDR2 FQNNGV. The V and J ends lost 3 bases and 2 bases respectively, with 12 bases between them. The CDR3 totals 15 residues. Here the CDR3 reads CASSLRQTHTDTQYF. The CDR3 nucleotides read TGTGCCAGCAGCTTGCGTCAGACCCACACAGATACGCAGTATTTT.

V is TRBV12-3 or TRBV12-4 and J is TRBJ2-1; 9 nucleotides match TRBD2. This CDR3 is 19 amino acids long. Trimming removed 3 bases from V and 4 bases from J; junction bases left unmatched: 16. CDR3 nucleotides: TGTGCCAGCAGTTTGGACCGGCTAGCGGGAATGTTTTCGTACAATGAGCAGTTCTTC. Amino acid sequence: CASSLDRLAGMFSYNEQFF.

V is TRBV20-1 and J is TRBJ2-1, with a possible D match to TRBD1 (5 bases). The CDR3 runs to 15 residues. In germline, CDR1 is DFQATT, CDR2 SNEGSKA (reference sequence). The V gene lost 5 bases and the J gene lost 9 bases, with 23 bases spanning the gap. CDR3 protein: CSASPGRVVGSEQFF. DNA of the CDR3: TGCAGTGCTTCCCCGGGCAGGGTGGTAGGTAGTGAGCAGTTCTTC.

This clonotype showed up just a few times. The J gene is TRBJ2-1, the V gene TRBV23-1, with TRBD2 matching 9 bases. TRBV23-1 belongs to the ORF category, with a function that is uncertain. This CDR3 is 14 amino acids long. Unmatched junction bases numbered 7, after V lost 6 bases and J lost 7 bases. CDR3 nucleotide sequence: TGCGCCAGCAGGGATAGCGGGGGAGTTAATGAGCAGTTCTTC. This codes for CASRDSGGVNEQFF.